This is a list of T cell receptor beta chains from one sample in a study of T cell responses to AZD1222 COVID-19 vaccine. Libraries were prepared by immunoSEQ multiplex PCR; TCRdb keeps only in-frame clonotypes and omits some of them. The repertoire includes approximately 90,000 clones, roughly 89% of them detected once, and about 2.2% sits in the top ten. The sequences come from peripheral blood, collected on day 0 of AZD1222 vaccination. The origin of the receptors is an adult in good health. CDR3s include the opening cysteine and the closing phenylalanine or tryptophan. A D gene is named only where the DNA matches it firmly. The size entry is marked missing in some rows and otherwise reads once, few, many or a size class.

>.|.|TRBV6-5|TRBJ1-2
TGTGCCAGCTCCCCTAGCCCAGGGATCGGCTACACCTTC
CASSPSPGIGYTF
>.|.|TRBV18|TRBJ1-1
TGTGCCAGCTCACCACCCGGGGCACGGACTGAAGCTTTCTTT
CASSPPGARTEAFF
>.|.|TRBV14|TRBJ1-2
TGTGCCAGCAGCCAAGAGCAACAAGGAGGCTACACCTTC
CASSQEQQGGYTF
>.|.|TRBV12-3/TRBV12-4|TRBJ2-7
TGTGCCAGCAGTTTAGGGGGGCAGCAGTACTTC
CASSLGGQQYF
>once|.|TRBV2|TRBJ1-4
TGTGCCAGCAGTGAACGGAGCTCAGCAACTAATGAAAAACTGTTTTTT
CASSERSSATNEKLFF
>.|.|TRBV5-1|TRBJ2-3
TGCGCCAGCACGGCAGGCGGACATGGGGATACGCAGTATTTT
CASTAGGHGDTQYF
>once|.|TRBV12-3/TRBV12-4|TRBJ2-3
TGTGCCAGCAGTTCCCGCACAGATACGCAGTATTTT
CASSSRTDTQYF
>.|.|TRBV10-1|TRBJ1-5
TGCGCCAGCAGTCCCACAGGGAATCAGCCCCAGCATTTT
CASSPTGNQPQHF
>.|TRBD2|TRBV3-1/TRBV3-2|TRBJ2-5
TGTGCCAGCAGCCACGGGCGGGGGGGCGGAGGAGAGACCCAGTACTTC
CASSHGRGGGGETQYF
>.|TRBD1|TRBV18|TRBJ2-7
TGTGCCAGCTCTATGGACAGGGGGGTCTACGAGCAGTACTTC
CASSMDRGVYEQYF
>.|.|TRBV14|TRBJ1-3
TGTGCCAGCAGCCAAGCGGGGATAGCAAACACCATATATTTT
CASSQAGIANTIYF
>.|TRBD1|TRBV9|TRBJ2-7
TGTGCCAGCAGCGTAGCAGACAGGGGAGGCGAGCAGTACTTC
CASSVADRGGEQYF
>.|.|TRBV7-9|TRBJ2-1
TGTGCCAGCAGCCCCCGGGTAGCAAGCTCCTACAATGAGCAGTTCTTC
CASSPRVASSYNEQFF
>.|.|TRBV3-1/TRBV3-2|TRBJ1-3
TGTGCCAGCAGCCAAGTCTTAAACACCATATATTTT
CASSQVLNTIYF
>.|.|TRBV30|TRBJ1-1
TGTGCCTGGAGCGCTTTGGGGCAGGGAAGTTCTGAAGCTTTCTTT
CAWSALGQGSSEAFF
>.|.|TRBV14|TRBJ1-6
TGTGCCAGCAGCCAAGCAGGGCGGGAGTCACCCCTCCACTTT
CASSQAGRESPLHF
>.|TRBD2|TRBV11-2|TRBJ2-1
TGTGCCAGCAGCCCCCCGGGACTAGGTTTGTACAATGAGCAGTTCTTC
CASSPPGLGLYNEQFF
>few|.|TRBV6-7|TRBJ2-7
TGTGCCAGCTTGGACAGATCCTACGAGCAGTACTTC
CASLDRSYEQYF
>.|.|TRBV6-5|TRBJ1-2
TGTGCCAGCACCTACTTGGCGGGATCTAACTATGGCTACACCTTC
CASTYLAGSNYGYTF
>few|.|TRBV4-3|TRBJ2-2
TGCGCCAGCAGCCAAGAAAGGGACACCGGGGAGCTGTTTTTT
CASSQERDTGELFF
>.|TRBD1|TRBV28|TRBJ1-6
TGTGCCAGCAGTGCCATCGGGATGACAGGGGCGGAGAGGTCCTATAATTCACCCCTCCACTTT
CASSAIGMTGAERSYNSPLHF
>.|.|TRBV5-5|TRBJ1-2
TGTGCCAGCAGCTTAAGGTGGCAGGTCCCGGCTAACACCTTC
CASSLRWQVPANTF
>.|.|TRBV6-5|TRBJ2-1
TGTGCCAGCGCTCAGGACAGTCCCCTACGGCAGTTCTTC
CASAQDSPLRQFF
>.|TRBD2|TRBV7-2|TRBJ2-1
TGTGCCAGCAGCGACTCCGACTATCGGGGGGGCCCCTACAATGAGCAGTTCTTC
CASSDSDYRGGPYNEQFF
>.|.|TRBV5-1|TRBJ2-1
TGCGCCAGCAGCTCCTACACAGGGTTTGAGCAGTTCTTC
CASSSYTGFEQFF